Below, 18 T cell receptor beta chains from the same sample are listed, as sequenced in a study of identical twins. TCRdb passed the 5' RACE reads through MiXCR, listing each CDR3 protein once. This sample carries over 500,000 distinct CDR3 sequences, about 20% of them seen once, and the ten largest clones take 0.91%. These same data were also listed under a study on T cells expressing NK-cell markers.

The sample taken for sequencing was CD4+ T cells sorted from blood. The receptors come from a woman younger than 35 in good health.

The chain carries TRBV4-2 and TRBJ1-1, with D hard to call. The CDR3 is 14 residues long. The ends were cut back, 3 bases at V and 4 bases at J, with 12 bases in the middle. Germline loops: CDR1 LGHNA, CDR2 YNFKEQ. The CDR3 DNA follows: TGTGCCAGCAGCCACCCCCTGGGGAGCACTGAAGCTTTCTTT. Its translation is CASSHPLGSTEAFF.

The chain has TRBV5-5 and TRBJ2-1; maybe TRBD2 (5 bases). This CDR3 is 15 amino acids long. V gave up 4 bases and J gave up 15 bases, with 26 bases separating them. Germline V gives CDR1 SGHKS, CDR2 YYEKEE (reference sequence). CDR3 in amino acids: CASSAAGGDYHRPFF. CDR3 bases: TGTGCCAGCAGCGCGGCGGGTGGGGATTACCATAGGCCGTTCTTC.

This clonotype came up a few times. The CDR3 here is CASSEGGPNNEQFF. DNA of the CDR3: TGTGCCAGCAGCGAGGGAGGACCAAACAATGAGCAGTTCTTC. This chain uses TRBV9 with TRBJ2-1, with a weak D call TRBD2 (6 bases). Trimming shortened V by 3 bases and J by 5 bases, and 12 bases separated the two germline ends. The CDR3 sequence is 14 residues long. Germline V gene sequence: CDR1 SGDLS, CDR2 YYNGEE.

This clonotype was seen a handful of times. The rearrangement links TRBV3-1 to TRBJ2-5; D not certain. The CDR3 has 14 residues. Trimming cost V 4 bases and J 4 bases, with 13 bases left between them. The germline gives CDR1 LGHDT, CDR2 YNNKEL (reference sequence). Here the CDR3 DNA reads TGTGCCAGCAGCCCCACGGCGTACATAGAGACCCAGTACTTC. Protein product: CASSPTAYIETQYF.

This clonotype was seen ten or more times. The J gene is TRBJ2-1, the V gene TRBV20-1; a possible D gene is TRBD2 (5 bases). V lost 2 bases, J lost 3 bases, and 11 bases lay in between. Germline V gene sequence: CDR1 DFQATT, CDR2 SNEGSKA (reference sequence). The CDR3 totals 14 residues. CDR3 region: CSARSALVYNEQFF. For the CDR3, the DNA is TGCAGTGCTAGATCCGCACTAGTCTACAATGAGCAGTTCTTC.

This clonotype was seen more than once but under ten times. The V and J genes are TRBV3-1 and TRBJ2-5, with 7 bases identical to TRBD1. Per germline, CDR1 LGHDT and CDR2 YNNKEL (reference sequence). The CDR3 runs 16 residues. With V trimmed by 2 bases and J by 0 bases, 6 bases remained unmatched. CDR3 protein: CASSQTGTADQETQYF. CDR3 coding DNA: TGTGCCAGCAGCCAAACCGGGACAGCCGACCAAGAGACCCAGTACTTC.

The chain uses TRBV6-1 and TRBJ2-2; 11 nucleotides agree with TRBD1. Per germline, CDR1 MNHNS and CDR2 SASEGT. The J segment lost 6 bases and the V segment lost 5 bases, leaving 5 bases of the junction unmatched. The CDR3 is 15 residues long. In nucleotides, the CDR3 is TGTGCCAGCAGTAGGCGGACAGGGGGCGCCGGGGAGCTGTTTTTT. Protein product: CASSRRTGGAGELFF.

This clonotype appeared many times. The CDR3 region is CSASRGLGGELFF. CDR3 nucleotide sequence: TGCAGTGCTAGCCGTGGTCTTGGCGGGGAGCTGTTTTTT. The genes are TRBV20-1 and TRBJ2-2; D is unresolved. V was shortened by 3 bases and J by 7 bases, with 12 bases between the two germline ends. Looked up from germline, CDR1 is DFQATT and CDR2 is SNEGSKA (reference sequence). The CDR3 has 13 residues.

This clonotype was seen a handful of times. The chain combines TRBV7-9 with TRBJ2-7, with TRBD1 identical over 8 bases. Germline CDR1 SEHNR, CDR2 FQNEAQ (reference sequence). J lost 4 bases, V lost 4 bases, and 3 bases had no gene match. The CDR3 is 13 amino acids. The CDR3 loop reads CASSWTGFYEQYF. The CDR3, as DNA: TGTGCCAGCAGCTGGACAGGGTTTTACGAGCAGTACTTC.

The CDR3 loop is CASSLWTGGGLGYTF. CDR3 sequence (DNA): TGTGCCAGCAGCTTATGGACAGGGGGAGGGTTAGGCTACACCTTC. J is TRBJ1-2 and V is TRBV7-6; TRBD1 agrees at 10 bases. With 2 bases clipped from V and 8 bases from J, the junction kept 8 bases outside the gene matches. This CDR3 spans 15 amino acids. Germline-derived CDR1 and CDR2 are SGHVS and FNYEAQ.

This clonotype was observed a few times. This chain joins TRBV12-3 or TRBV12-4 and TRBJ2-3; TRBD2 might be the D (6 bases). The CDR3 has 16 amino acids. Trimming shortened V by 1 base and J by 2 bases, and 13 bases separated the two germline ends. CDR3 DNA: TGTGCCAGCAGTTTAGGAGGGCGGGGTTACACAGATACGCAGTATTTT. This translates into CASSLGGRGYTDTQYF.

In its sample, this clonotype was seen many times. The CDR3 DNA reads as TGCAGTGCTGGGGCAGGGGGCGCCGAGCAGTACTTC. Its protein is CSAGAGGAEQYF. The rearrangement links TRBV20-1 to TRBJ2-7, with TRBD1 matching 8 bases. The CDR3 is 12 residues long. V gave up 5 bases and J gave up 6 bases; unmatched junction bases: 6. The germline gives CDR1 DFQATT, CDR2 SNEGSKA (reference sequence).

This chain links TRBV9 with TRBJ1-5, with no clear D. Looked up from germline, CDR1 is SGDLS and CDR2 is YYNGEE. The CDR3 runs to 14 residues. Trimming cost V 4 bases and J 7 bases, with 15 bases left between them. This CDR3 reads CASSPGLSGQPQHF. The CDR3 region has the DNA TGTGCCAGCAGCCCTGGACTGAGCGGGCAGCCCCAGCATTTT.

The chain employs TRBV15 and TRBJ1-2; 9 bases are a match to TRBD1. Germline V gene lookup returns CDR1 LNHNV and CDR2 YYDKDF (reference sequence). CDR3 length equals 15 residues. V trimming: 4 bases; J trimming: 6 bases; junction bases outside the gene matches: 9. Here the CDR3 reads CATSKSGRDRDGYTF. In nucleotides, the CDR3 is TGTGCCACCAGCAAGTCTGGTCGGGACAGGGATGGCTACACCTTC.

Here the CDR3 reads CASKDINEQFF. The CDR3, as DNA: TGTGCCAGCAAAGACATTAATGAGCAGTTCTTC. The chain carries TRBV6-5 and TRBJ2-1; the D is unclear. This CDR3 is 11 amino acids long. Between the trimmed V and J ends, which lost 7 bases and 7 bases, there was a span of 8 bases. CDR1 and CDR2 from the germline V gene are MNHEY and SVGAGI.

Only a few counts were recorded for this clonotype. V usage is TRBV5-1 and J usage is TRBJ2-7; 7 nucleotides line up with TRBD1. V shed 1 base, J shed 4 bases, and the junction held 11 bases outside the gene matches. Germline CDR1 SGHRS, CDR2 YFSETQ. The CDR3 spans 16 residues. Written as DNA, the CDR3 is TGCGCCAGCAGCTTGCTGAACCCGACAGGGACATACGAGCAGTACTTC. This sequence encodes CASSLLNPTGTYEQYF.

The genes are TRBV4-1 and TRBJ2-3; TRBD2 matches at 9 bases. The CDR3 covers 19 residues. The germline gives CDR1 MGHRA, CDR2 YSYEKL. V was pared by 0 bases and J by 2 bases, with 12 bases of the junction left unmatched. This CDR3 is CASSQEFFGGGASTDTQYF. The CDR3, as DNA: TGCGCCAGCAGCCAAGAGTTCTTCGGCGGGGGGGCCTCCACAGATACGCAGTATTTT.

This clonotype is medium-sized. This rearrangement joins TRBV3-1 to TRBJ2-1; weak D call: TRBD1 (6 bases). Per the germline V gene, CDR1 is LGHDT and CDR2 is YNNKEL (reference sequence). The CDR3 spans 11 residues. The ends were cut back, 4 bases at V and 15 bases at J, with 13 bases in the middle. This CDR3 reads CASSPGAGVFF. CDR3 coding DNA: TGTGCCAGCAGCCCCGGCGCAGGGGTGTTCTTC.